The clone carrying this T cell receptor (beta chain) was observed at least ten times. The target antigen is unknown. Germline CDR1 KGHSH, CDR2 LQKENI. J lost 3 bases, V lost 7 bases, and 5 bases had no gene match. The CDR3 loop spans 13 amino acids. This entry is derived from a study of prognosis after radiotherapy for stage I lung cancer. Study background: Patients with stage I non-small cell lung cancer joined the study from April 2018 through January 2019.

Study-level results: Following stereotactic body radiation therapy, patients who went on to develop distant metastases had lower Shannon entropy.

Starting from genomic DNA, TCR beta CDR3 was amplified through two-round multiplex PCR. The use of primers specific to each TRBV and TRBJ gene characterized first-round PCR. MiXCR, run by TCRdb on the multiplex PCR reads, gives a single entry per CDR3 protein. Here the sample spans approximately 16,000 distinct CDR3 sequences, around 30% being singletons. This specimen was PBMCs, taken before or after stereotactic body radiation therapy (not recorded which). This clonotype originated in a donor over 45 with non-small cell lung cancer. The J gene is TRBJ2-7, the V gene TRBV18; 8 nucleotides align to TRBD1. CDR3 coding DNA: TGTGCCAGCTTGCCGGGACAGGACTACGAGCAGTACTTC. Residues: CASLPGQDYEQYF.